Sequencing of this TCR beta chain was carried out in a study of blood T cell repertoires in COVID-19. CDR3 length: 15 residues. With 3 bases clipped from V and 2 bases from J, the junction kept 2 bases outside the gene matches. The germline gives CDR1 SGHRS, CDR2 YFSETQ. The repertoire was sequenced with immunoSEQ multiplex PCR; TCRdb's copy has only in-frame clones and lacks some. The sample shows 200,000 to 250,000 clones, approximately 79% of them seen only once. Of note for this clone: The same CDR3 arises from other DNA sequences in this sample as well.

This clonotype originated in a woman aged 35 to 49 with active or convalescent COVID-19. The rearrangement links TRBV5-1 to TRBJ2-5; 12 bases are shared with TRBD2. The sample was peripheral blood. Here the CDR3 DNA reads TGCGCCAGCAGCTCCCTAGCGGGGGGGCAAGAGACCCAGTACTTC. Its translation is CASSSLAGGQETQYF.